What follows are 10 T cell receptor beta chains derived from one specimen sequenced in a study of patients and donors after allogeneic stem cell transplantation. Each CDR3 protein is one row after TCRdb ran MiXCR on the RT-PCR reads. The sample records some 92,000 distinct CDR3 sequences, 48% being singletons. Sequencing was carried out using blood, either unsorted or a sorted T cell fraction (not recorded which). The source is a human donor who was either an allogeneic HSCT recipient or a stem cell or donor lymphocyte infusion donor (not recorded which). It is not recorded whose cells these are; they may come from a transplant donor.

The chain carries TRBV20-1 and TRBJ2-7; 7 positions agree with TRBD2. With V trimmed by 6 bases and J by 0 bases, 5 bases remained unmatched. This CDR3 comprises 13 residues. Germline V gene lookup returns CDR1 DFQATT and CDR2 SNEGSKA (reference sequence). Here the CDR3 DNA reads TGCAGTGCGCACACTAGCGACTCCTACGAGCAGTACTTC. Amino acid sequence: CSAHTSDSYEQYF.

The gene calls are TRBV20-1 and TRBJ1-2; unclear D gene. The V gene's germline CDR1 is DFQATT and CDR2 SNEGSKA (reference sequence). Trimming cost V 1 base and J 2 bases, with 14 bases left between them. The CDR3 extends over 15 amino acids. CDR3 bases: TGCAGTGCTAGAGGCCTGTCAGGAGGGAACTATGGCTACACCTTC. It specifies CSARGLSGGNYGYTF.

The chain recombines TRBV28 with TRBJ1-4; D uncertain. Germline V lookup: CDR1 MDHEN, CDR2 SYDVKM. CDR3 length equals 13 residues. V was cut by 6 bases and J by 1 base, with 6 bases left in between. The CDR3, as DNA: TGTGCCAGCAGACCGGGAACTAATGAAAAACTGTTTTTT. It codes for CASRPGTNEKLFF.

This clonotype showed up just a few times. This chain links TRBV20-1 with TRBJ1-1; D gene ambiguous. CDR1 is DFQATT and CDR2 is SNEGSKA in the germline V gene (reference sequence). Trimming removed 0 bases at V and 5 bases at J, with 19 bases between. This CDR3 is built from 16 residues. DNA of the CDR3: TGCAGTGCTAGAGATCATTCCTCTCGGAGTGGAACTGAAGCTTTCTTT. This encodes CSARDHSSRSGTEAFF.

In this sample, this clonotype turned up a few times. This sequence joins TRBV27 and TRBJ1-5; no clear D gene. The ends were cut back, 6 bases at V and 6 bases at J, with 9 bases in the middle. This CDR3 has 12 residues. CDR1 and CDR2 (germline): MNHEY, SMNVEV (reference sequence). The CDR3 loop reads CASRGLGQPQHF. CDR3 nucleotide sequence: TGTGCCAGCAGGGGGTTAGGTCAGCCCCAGCATTTT.

The genes are TRBV11-2 and TRBJ2-1; 8 bases are shared with TRBD2. CDR3 length: 14 amino acids. CDR1 and CDR2 from the germline V gene are SGHAT and FQNNGV. The V gene end was trimmed by 6 bases and the J gene end by 2 bases; junction bases not matched to a gene: 3. The CDR3 reads CASSLAGTYNEQFF. The DNA of the CDR3 is TGTGCCAGCAGTCTAGCGGGTACCTACAATGAGCAGTTCTTC.

This clonotype occurred a few times. The chain employs TRBV4-3 and TRBJ1-2; 8 bases fit TRBD1. The CDR3 runs 16 residues. Germline values: CDR1 LGHNA, CDR2 YSLEER. V was clipped by 3 bases and J by 0 bases; unmatched bases: 6. The CDR3 loop reads CASSQLTGASNYGYTF. The CDR3 bases are TGCGCCAGCAGCCAGCTGACAGGGGCTTCTAACTATGGCTACACCTTC.

The chain combines TRBV6-1 with TRBJ1-5; D uncertain. CDR1 is MNHNS and CDR2 is SASEGT in the germline V gene. V was cut by 0 bases and J by 5 bases, with 8 bases left in between. The CDR3 loop spans 14 amino acids. The CDR3 DNA reads as TGTGCCAGCAGTGAAGCAGGGCAGGATCAGCCCCAGCATTTT. Translating it yields CASSEAGQDQPQHF.

This chain connects TRBV12-3 or TRBV12-4 to TRBJ1-6; TRBD1 matches at 7 bases. The V gene end was trimmed by 5 bases and the J gene end by 14 bases; junction bases not matched to a gene: 9. The CDR3 consists of 13 residues. The CDR3 nucleotides are TGTGCCAGCAGTCCCACAGGGGTCAACACCCTCCACTTT. Protein product: CASSPTGVNTLHF.

Concerning this clonotype itself: The junction differs from germline at one of its ends, possibly a read error. V usage is TRBV28 and J usage is TRBJ2-3; TRBD2 agrees at 7 bases. The CDR3 has 13 residues. CDR1 and CDR2 from the germline V gene are MDHEN and SYDVKM. CDR3 sequence reads: CASTLHLGGAGYF. The CDR3 region has the DNA TGTGCCAGCACCCTCCACTTGGGGGGAGCGGGATACTTT.